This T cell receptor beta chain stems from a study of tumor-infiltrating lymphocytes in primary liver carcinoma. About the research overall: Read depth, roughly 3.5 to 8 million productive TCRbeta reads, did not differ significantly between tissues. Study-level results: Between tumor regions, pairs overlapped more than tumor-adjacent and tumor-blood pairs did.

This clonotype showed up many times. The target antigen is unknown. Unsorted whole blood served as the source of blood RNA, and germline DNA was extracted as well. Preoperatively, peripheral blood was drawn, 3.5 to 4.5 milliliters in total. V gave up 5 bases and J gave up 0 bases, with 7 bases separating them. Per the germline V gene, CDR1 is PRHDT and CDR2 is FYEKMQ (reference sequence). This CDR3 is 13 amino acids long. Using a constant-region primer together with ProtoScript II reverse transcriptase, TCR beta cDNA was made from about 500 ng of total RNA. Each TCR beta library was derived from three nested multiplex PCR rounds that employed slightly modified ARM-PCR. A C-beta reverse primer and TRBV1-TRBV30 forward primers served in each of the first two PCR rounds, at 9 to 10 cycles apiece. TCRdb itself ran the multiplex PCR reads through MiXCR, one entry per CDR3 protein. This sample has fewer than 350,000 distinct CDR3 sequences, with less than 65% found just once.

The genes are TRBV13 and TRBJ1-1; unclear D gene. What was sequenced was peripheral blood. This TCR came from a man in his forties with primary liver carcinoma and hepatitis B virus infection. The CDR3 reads CASSRGLNTEAFF. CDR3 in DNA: TGTGCCAGCAGCCGAGGTTTGAACACTGAAGCTTTCTTT.